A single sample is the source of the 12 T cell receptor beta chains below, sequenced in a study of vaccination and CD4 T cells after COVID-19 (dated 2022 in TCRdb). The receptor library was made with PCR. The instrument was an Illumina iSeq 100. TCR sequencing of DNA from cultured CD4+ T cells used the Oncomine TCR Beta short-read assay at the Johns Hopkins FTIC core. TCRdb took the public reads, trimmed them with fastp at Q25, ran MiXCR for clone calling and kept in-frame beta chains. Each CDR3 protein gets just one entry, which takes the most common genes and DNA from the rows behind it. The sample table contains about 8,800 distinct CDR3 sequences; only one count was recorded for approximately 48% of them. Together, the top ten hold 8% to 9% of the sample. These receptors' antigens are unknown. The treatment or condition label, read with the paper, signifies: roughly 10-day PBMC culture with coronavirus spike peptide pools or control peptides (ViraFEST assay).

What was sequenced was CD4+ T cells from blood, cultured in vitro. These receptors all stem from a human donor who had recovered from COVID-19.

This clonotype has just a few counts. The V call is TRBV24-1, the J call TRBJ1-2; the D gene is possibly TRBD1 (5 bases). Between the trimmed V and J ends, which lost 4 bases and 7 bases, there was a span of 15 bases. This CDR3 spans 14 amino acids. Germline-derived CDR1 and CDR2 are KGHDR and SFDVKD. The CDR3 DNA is TGTGCCACCAGTGAAGGGACGGAAACCGGTGGCTACACCTTC. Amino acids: CATSEGTETGGYTF.

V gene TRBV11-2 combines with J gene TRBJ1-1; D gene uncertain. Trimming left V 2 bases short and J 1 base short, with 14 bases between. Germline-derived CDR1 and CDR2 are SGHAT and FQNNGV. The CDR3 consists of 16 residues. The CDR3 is CASSLRTQWGNTEAFF. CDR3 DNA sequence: TGTGCCAGCAGCTTAAGGACCCAGTGGGGGAACACTGAAGCTTTCTTT. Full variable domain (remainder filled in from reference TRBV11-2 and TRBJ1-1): EAGVAQSPRYKIIEKRQSVAFWCNPISGHATLYWYQQILGQGPKLLIQFQNNGVVDDSQLPKDRFSAERLKGVDSTLKIQPAKLEDSAVYLCASSLRTQWGNTEAFFGQGTRLTVV.

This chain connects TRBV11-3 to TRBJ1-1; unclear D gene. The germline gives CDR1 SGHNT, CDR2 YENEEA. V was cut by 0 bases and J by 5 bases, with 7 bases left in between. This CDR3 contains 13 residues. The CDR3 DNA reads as TGTGCCAGCAGCTTAGATCGGAGAACTGAAGCTTTCTTT. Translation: CASSLDRRTEAFF.

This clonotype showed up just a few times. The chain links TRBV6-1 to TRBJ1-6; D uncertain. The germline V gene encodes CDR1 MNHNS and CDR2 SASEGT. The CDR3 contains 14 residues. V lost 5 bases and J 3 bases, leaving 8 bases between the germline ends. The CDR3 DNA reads TGTGCCAGCAGTCTTCGGGGCTATAATTCACCCCTCCACTTT. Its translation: CASSLRGYNSPLHF.

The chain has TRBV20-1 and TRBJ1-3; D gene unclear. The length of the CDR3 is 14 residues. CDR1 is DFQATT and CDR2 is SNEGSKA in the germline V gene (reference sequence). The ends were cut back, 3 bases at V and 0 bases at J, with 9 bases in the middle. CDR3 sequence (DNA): TGCAGTGCTAGGTTTGGTAACTCTGGAAACACCATATATTTT. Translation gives CSARFGNSGNTIYF.

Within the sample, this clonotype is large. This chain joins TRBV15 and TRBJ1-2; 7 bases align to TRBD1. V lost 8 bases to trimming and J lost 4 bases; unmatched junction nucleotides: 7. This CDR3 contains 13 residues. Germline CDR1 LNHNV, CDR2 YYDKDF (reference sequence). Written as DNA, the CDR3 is TGTGCCACCGCGGCAGGGGGAAGCTATGGCTACACCTTC. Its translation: CATAAGGSYGYTF.

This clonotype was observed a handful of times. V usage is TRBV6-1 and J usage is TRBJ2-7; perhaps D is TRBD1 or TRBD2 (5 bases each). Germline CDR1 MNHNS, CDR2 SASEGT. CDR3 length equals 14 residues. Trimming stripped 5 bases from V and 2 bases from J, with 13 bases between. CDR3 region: CASSPWDVTYEQYF. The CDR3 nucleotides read TGTGCCAGCAGTCCCTGGGACGTGACCTACGAGCAGTACTTC.

The chain's CDR3 is CASSYGVGNTEAFF. The DNA of the CDR3 is TGTGCCAGCAGTTACGGAGTGGGGAACACTGAAGCTTTCTTT. This chain uses TRBV6-5 with TRBJ1-1, with D unclear. Germline V gene data show CDR1 as MNHEY and CDR2 as SVGAGI. The CDR3 runs 14 residues. Between the trimmed V and J ends, which lost 2 bases and 1 base, there was a span of 8 bases.

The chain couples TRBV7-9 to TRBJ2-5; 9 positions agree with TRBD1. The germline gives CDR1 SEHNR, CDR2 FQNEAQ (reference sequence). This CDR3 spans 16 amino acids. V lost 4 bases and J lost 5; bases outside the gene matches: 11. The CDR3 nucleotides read TGTGCCAGCAGCTCCAGGGGGGGACAGGGAGTGGAGACCCAGTACTTC. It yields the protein CASSSRGGQGVETQYF.

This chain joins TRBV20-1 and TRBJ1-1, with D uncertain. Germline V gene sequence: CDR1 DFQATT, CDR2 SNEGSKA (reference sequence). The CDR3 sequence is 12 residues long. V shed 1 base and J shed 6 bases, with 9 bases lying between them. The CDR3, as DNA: TGCAGTGCTAGAGTTTTCGGGGCTGAAGCTTTCTTT. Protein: CSARVFGAEAFF.

The CDR3 DNA is TGTGCCAGCAGTCCAACCCGTTCCGAGCAGTACTTC. Its protein product is CASSPTRSEQYF. The chain has TRBV12-3 or TRBV12-4 and TRBJ2-7; D gene uncertain. The CDR3 is 12 amino acids. Trimming took off 5 bases at V and 6 bases at J, with 11 bases between the two ends.

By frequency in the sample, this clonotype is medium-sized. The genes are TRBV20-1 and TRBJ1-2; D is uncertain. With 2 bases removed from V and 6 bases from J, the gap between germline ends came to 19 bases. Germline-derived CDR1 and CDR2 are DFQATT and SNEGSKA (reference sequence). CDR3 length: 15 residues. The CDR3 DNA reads TGCAGTGCTAGAAGCAAGGATCAGGTCCTGAATGGCTACACCTTC. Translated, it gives CSARSKDQVLNGYTF.